There are many counts of the clone carrying this T cell receptor (beta chain). This CDR3 has 16 residues. The J segment lost 6 bases and the V segment lost 4 bases, leaving 11 bases of the junction unmatched. Germline CDR1 is SGDLS and CDR2 is YYNGEE. RNA transcripts yielded amplified TCR beta CDR3 regions. Researchers ran a first-round RT-PCR on the TCR CDR3 using the HTBI primer set. TCRdb passed the multiplex PCR reads through MiXCR, listing each CDR3 protein once. Of about 510,000 distinct CDR3 sequences listed, around 15% are singletons. This sample is drawn from a study of T cells in Graves' hyperthyroidism and ophthalmopathy. Study summary: The initial diagnosis was the point when peripheral blood was collected, ahead of any treatment.

The sample consisted of blood. The sequence derives from a woman between 35 and 50 years old with Graves' hyperthyroidism. The chain is built from TRBV9 and TRBJ2-7, with 12 bases lining up with TRBD1. CDR3 residues: CASSPGGGTGGLEQYF. As DNA, the CDR3 is TGTGCCAGCAGCCCAGGGGGTGGGACAGGGGGCCTCGAGCAGTACTTC.